This entry lists 28 T cell receptor beta chains sequenced from one sample in a study of cytomegalovirus exposure and HLA in healthy donors. The PCR employed 60 Vbeta primers together with 13 Jbeta primers. Repertoires were generated with immunoSEQ multiplex PCR, while TCRdb's copy carries only in-frame clones and drops some. This table has 80,000 or so clones, under 80% appearing once. The specimen sequenced was PBMCs. All receptors come from a woman in her fifties or sixties in good health and CMV-seropositive.

The chain recombines TRBV9 with TRBJ1-1, with 7 positions matching TRBD1. CDR1 and CDR2 (germline): SGDLS, YYNGEE. V was clipped by 7 bases and J by 2 bases; unmatched bases: 11. The CDR3 runs to 15 residues. CDR3 sequence reads: CASGEGGTANTEAFF. The CDR3, as DNA: TGTGCCAGCGGTGAGGGCGGGACAGCAAACACTGAAGCTTTCTTT.

V gene TRBV10-3 combines with J gene TRBJ2-3; possibly TRBD1 for D (5 bases). The germline V gene has CDR1 ENHRY and CDR2 SYGVKD. This CDR3 region has 13 residues. V lost 11 bases to trimming and J lost 3 bases, with 15 bases between them. In DNA, the CDR3 is TGTGCCTCAGAACCCCCAGGGACAGATACGCAGTATTTT. Protein product: CASEPPGTDTQYF.

The gene calls are TRBV15 and TRBJ1-2; D gene uncertain. The CDR3 is 12 residues long. Deletions cut 2 bases from V and 3 bases from J, with 4 bases between. CDR1 and CDR2 from the germline V gene are LNHNV and YYDKDF (reference sequence). The CDR3 DNA is TGTGCCACCAGCAGACTAGACTATGGCTACACCTTC. Translated, it gives CATSRLDYGYTF.

This sequence joins TRBV9 and TRBJ2-6; no clear D. Germline loops: CDR1 SGDLS, CDR2 YYNGEE. CDR3 size: 15 residues. Trimming pared 4 bases from V and 4 bases from J, leaving 12 bases between. CDR3 DNA sequence: TGTGCCAGCAGCAGCCGAGGAGCCGGGGCCAACGTCCTGACTTTC. It translates to CASSSRGAGANVLTF.

The chain employs TRBV9 and TRBJ2-2, with a tentative D call TRBD1 (6 bases). The V gene lost 0 bases and the J gene lost 6 bases, with 18 bases spanning the gap. Germline-derived CDR1 and CDR2 are SGDLS and YYNGEE. The CDR3 sequence is 17 residues long. The CDR3: CASSVVANREGPGELFF. For the CDR3, the DNA is TGTGCCAGCAGCGTAGTAGCCAACAGGGAAGGTCCCGGGGAGCTGTTTTTT.

The J gene is TRBJ2-3, the V gene TRBV5-4; 10 nucleotides match TRBD1. Germline CDR1 SGHNT, CDR2 YYREEE (reference sequence). V was pared by 9 bases and J by 4 bases, with 8 bases of the junction left unmatched. The CDR3 is 14 residues long. CDR3 sequence: CATDRDRGADTQYF. As DNA, the CDR3 is TGTGCCACCGACCGGGACAGGGGCGCAGATACGCAGTATTTT.

The chain has TRBV6-6 and TRBJ2-4; 9 bases map to TRBD1. V trimming: 0 bases; J trimming: 14 bases; junction bases outside the gene matches: 5. This CDR3 is built from 13 residues. Germline CDR1 reads MNHNY; CDR2 reads SVGAGI (reference sequence). CDR3 residues: CASSYSGTGSEYF. DNA for the CDR3: TGTGCCAGCAGTTACTCAGGGACAGGGAGTGAGTACTTC.

This clone was detected a few times. This sequence joins TRBV11-2 and TRBJ1-2; TRBD1 matches at 7 bases. V shed 5 bases and J 8 bases; nucleotides not matched to a gene: 8. CDR1 is SGHAT and CDR2 is FQNNGV in the germline V gene. The CDR3 contains 13 residues. The CDR3 nucleotides are TGTGCCAGCAGCCACGGACAGGCGGGGGGCTACACCTTC. Its translation is CASSHGQAGGYTF.

CDR3 sequence: CSAPSGPGYTF. CDR3 DNA sequence: TGCAGTGCCCCTTCAGGGCCTGGCTACACCTTC. The rearrangement uses TRBV20-1 and TRBJ1-2; tentatively, D is TRBD1 (5 bases). The CDR3 is 11 residues long. V was shortened by 6 bases and J by 7 bases, with 12 bases between the two germline ends. Germline CDR1 is DFQATT and CDR2 is SNEGSKA (reference sequence).

This clone was recorded a few times. The chain couples TRBV5-4 to TRBJ2-1; 12 bases agree with TRBD2. This CDR3 region has 16 residues. Germline lookup yields CDR1 SGHNT and CDR2 YYREEE (reference sequence). The ends lost 4 bases at V and 4 bases at J; junction bases unmatched: 6. The CDR3 region is CASSIGLAGTYNEQFF. In DNA form, the CDR3 reads TGTGCCAGCAGCATAGGACTAGCGGGGACTTACAATGAGCAGTTCTTC.

The chain links TRBV30 to TRBJ1-6, with TRBD1 as a possible D gene (6 bases). CDR1 GTSNPN and CDR2 SVGIG come from the germline V gene (reference sequence). The germline V and J ends were trimmed by 0 bases and 11 bases, with 20 bases remaining between them. The CDR3 loop spans 16 amino acids. DNA of the CDR3: TGTGCCTGGAGTGTTCACCTCGACAGGCTGATAACACCCCTCCACTTT. It translates to CAWSVHLDRLITPLHF.

This clone was counted between two and nine times. This sequence joins TRBV5-5 and TRBJ2-5, with D perhaps TRBD2 (6 bases). This CDR3 contains 20 residues. V was shortened by 0 bases and J by 1 base, with 25 bases between the two germline ends. The germline gives CDR1 SGHKS, CDR2 YYEKEE (reference sequence). The chain's CDR3 is CASSLAPSAGAGLVQETQYF. The CDR3 region has the DNA TGTGCCAGCAGCTTGGCCCCATCGGCGGGCGCGGGATTAGTCCAAGAGACCCAGTACTTC.

This clone was recorded a few times. The chain links TRBV27 to TRBJ1-1; no definite D call. There are 14 residues in the CDR3. Trimming cost V 2 bases and J 1 base, with 8 bases left between them. Germline-derived CDR1 and CDR2 are MNHEY and SMNVEV (reference sequence). CDR3 bases: TGTGCCAGCAGTTTACGGTTGAGGAACACTGAAGCTTTCTTT. It codes for CASSLRLRNTEAFF.

The sample holds a few counts of this clone. The rearrangement joins TRBV4-1 to TRBJ2-3; D is possibly TRBD1 (6 bases). This CDR3 contains 14 residues. Germline CDR1 is MGHRA and CDR2 is YSYEKL. V gave up 4 bases and J gave up 8 bases, with 16 bases separating them. The CDR3 sequence: CASSPQSEGGTQYF. For the CDR3, the DNA is TGCGCCAGCAGCCCTCAAAGCGAAGGGGGTACGCAGTATTTT.

The V call is TRBV18, the J call TRBJ2-5, with TRBD1 matching 9 bases. J gave up 5 bases and V 5 bases, and 9 bases lay outside the gene matches. Germline CDR1 is KGHSH and CDR2 is LQKENI. This CDR3 is 15 amino acids long. The CDR3 DNA sequence: TGTGCCAGCTCATCCCAGACAGGGGGGTATGAGACCCAGTACTTC. Translating it yields CASSSQTGGYETQYF.

Only a few counts were recorded for this clone. The V gene is TRBV10-2, the J gene TRBJ2-7; perhaps TRBD1 as D (6 bases). V was cut by 9 bases and J by 2 bases, with 11 bases left in between. The CDR3 sequence is 12 residues long. Germline V lookup: CDR1 WSHSY, CDR2 SAAADI. The CDR3 nucleotides read TGCGCCAGTAGGGACACCCCCTACGAGCAGTACTTC. Protein sequence: CASRDTPYEQYF.

V gene TRBV5-6 combines with J gene TRBJ2-2; the match to TRBD2 covers 11 bases. Germline V CDR1 and CDR2: SGHDT, YYEEEE. The V gene end was trimmed by 4 bases and the J gene end by 7 bases; junction bases not matched to a gene: 6. The CDR3 sequence is 15 residues long. CDR3 residues: CASSPGLAAGGELFF. For the CDR3, the DNA is TGTGCCAGCAGCCCGGGACTAGCGGCCGGCGGGGAGCTGTTTTTT.

The V call is TRBV7-3, the J call TRBJ1-2; 7 bases are a match to TRBD1. The CDR3 totals 14 residues. J gave up 4 bases and V 5 bases, and 7 bases lay outside the gene matches. Germline V gives CDR1 SGHTA, CDR2 FQGTGA. The CDR3 coding sequence is TGTGCCAGCAGCATAGGGGGCGCGGGCTATGGCTACACCTTC. It codes for CASSIGGAGYGYTF.

This clone was picked up a small number of times. V and J are TRBV7-5 and TRBJ2-7; the table gives TRBD1 as D, unverified against the DNA. TRBV7-5 represents a pseudogene. The CDR3 runs to 14 residues. CDR3 nucleotides: TGTGCCAAAGGGGCGGAGACCCGATCCTACGAGCAGTACGTC. Translated: CAKGAETRSYEQYV.

The rearrangement uses TRBV5-1 and TRBJ1-3; a weak D match, TRBD1 (5 bases). The germline V gene encodes CDR1 SGHRS and CDR2 YFSETQ. V was shortened by 4 bases and J by 9 bases, with 14 bases between the two germline ends. The CDR3 has 13 residues. The CDR3 loop is CASSVGPGRTIYF. The CDR3 DNA reads as TGCGCCAGCAGCGTCGGGCCAGGGCGCACCATATATTTT.

The chain carries TRBV5-1 and TRBJ1-3, with D maybe TRBD1 (5 bases). This CDR3 spans 16 amino acids. V dropped 5 bases and J dropped 2 bases, with 17 bases sitting between them. The germline gives CDR1 SGHRS, CDR2 YFSETQ. Written as DNA, the CDR3 is TGCGCCAGCAGTCTATCCCCCAGGGAGGCTGGAAACACCATATATTTT. This gives the protein CASSLSPREAGNTIYF.

The chain uses TRBV7-9 and TRBJ2-1; D remains ambiguous. The CDR3 runs to 15 residues. CDR1 is SEHNR and CDR2 is FQNEAQ in the germline V gene (reference sequence). The V and J ends lost 7 bases and 2 bases respectively, with 15 bases between them. For the CDR3, the DNA is TGTGCCAGCACTCCATTGGGCGACGCCTACAATGAGCAGTTCTTC. Amino acids: CASTPLGDAYNEQFF.

The rearrangement uses TRBV12-5 and TRBJ2-1, with D tentatively TRBD1 (5 bases). Germline CDR1 and CDR2: LGHNT and FRNRAP. V was trimmed by 6 bases and J by 7 bases, leaving 10 bases between them. This CDR3 is built from 12 residues. In nucleotides, the CDR3 is TGTGCTAGTGGAAGTACAGGTAATGAGCAGTTCTTC. Translation gives CASGSTGNEQFF.

The V gene is TRBV6-1, the J gene TRBJ2-7; TRBD1 matches at 9 bases. V lost 7 bases, J lost 3 bases, and 10 bases stayed unmatched. Germline CDR1 reads MNHNS; CDR2 reads SASEGT. The CDR3 sequence is 15 residues long. CDR3 protein: CASNLGTGIVYEQYV. CDR3 nucleotides: TGTGCCAGCAATCTTGGGACAGGGATCGTCTACGAGCAGTACGTC.

This sequence joins TRBV25-1 and TRBJ2-2; D is undetermined. The germline gives CDR1 MGHDK, CDR2 SYGVNS. This CDR3 is built from 13 residues. The ends were cut back, 7 bases at V and 7 bases at J, with 13 bases in the middle. CDR3 coding DNA: TGTGCCAGCACAGTGGTAGCCGGCGGGGAGCTGTTTTTT. Protein: CASTVVAGGELFF.

V usage is TRBV4-2 and J usage is TRBJ2-1; the D gene is possibly TRBD2 (5 bases). CDR3 length: 13 amino acids. V was trimmed by 9 bases and J by 4 bases, leaving 13 bases between them. CDR1 and CDR2 from the germline V gene are LGHNA and YNFKEQ. CDR3 residues: CASRASSYNEQFF. CDR3 in DNA: TGTGCCAGTCGAGCTAGCTCTTACAATGAGCAGTTCTTC.

The chain joins TRBV19 to TRBJ2-3; 10 bases are a match to TRBD2. CDR3 length: 14 residues. The V gene end was trimmed by 7 bases and the J gene end by 4 bases; junction bases not matched to a gene: 5. Germline V CDR1 and CDR2: LNHDA, SQIVND (reference sequence). CDR3 sequence: CASTSGGWADTQYF. As DNA, the CDR3 is TGTGCCAGTACTAGCGGGGGTTGGGCAGATACGCAGTATTTT.

There are many counts of this clone. The genes are TRBV11-3 and TRBJ2-3; 8 nucleotides align to TRBD1. The CDR3 covers 15 residues. Germline assignment: CDR1 SGHNT and CDR2 YENEEA. Trimming cost V 5 bases and J 6 bases; bases outside gene matches: 10. The DNA for the CDR3 is TGTGCCAGCAGCCCCAGGACAGGGAGCTCGGATACGCAGTATTTT. Protein product: CASSPRTGSSDTQYF. Supplemented by reference TRBV11-3 and TRBJ2-3, the full variable domain reads EAGVVQSPRYKIIEKKQPVAFWCNPISGHNTLYWYLQNLGQGPELLIRYENEEAVDDSQLPKDRFSAERLKGVDSTLKIQPAELGDSAVYLCASSPRTGSSDTQYFGPGTRLTVL.